The present TCR beta chain was sequenced within a study of T cell clonotyping in hematopoietic cell transplantation. Described time point: recipient sample about 28 days before transplant, after cytoreduction. The CDR3 loop spans 13 amino acids. Trimming cost V 6 bases and J 4 bases, with 15 bases left between them. CDR1 SQVTM and CDR2 ANQGSEA come from the germline V gene. The assay was immunoSEQ multiplex PCR, and TCRdb's table has in-frame clones only and misses some. The sample has about 36,000 clones; approximately 95% are singletons. The sequence came from a man aged 40-55 years with chronic myeloid leukemia. Some clones in this sample may be carry-over from other donors' samples. This chain joins TRBV29-1 and TRBJ1-1; tentatively, D is TRBD1 (6 bases). The material was peripheral blood mononuclear cells, obtained before stem cell transplant. Here the CDR3 DNA reads TGCAGCGTGGAACAGGGAGGGAGCACTGAAGCTTTCTTT. It yields the protein CSVEQGGSTEAFF. Based on the CDR3 plus reference TRBV29-1 and TRBJ1-1, the full variable domain is SAVISQKPSRDICQRGTSLTIQCQVDSQVTMMFWYRQQPGQSLTLIATANQGSEATYESGFVIDKFPISRPNLTFSTLTVSNMSPEDSSIYLCSVEQGGSTEAFFGQGTRLTVV.